This T cell receptor (beta chain) was recovered during a study of Ad26.COV2.S vaccination and SARS-CoV-2 variants. Study-wide context: In the COV1001 trial, the donor was in the Ad26.COV2.S arm.

Treatment meaning: around 19 received Ad26.COV2.S at low or high dose, single or two shots; 5 received placebo; per-sample allocation not given. On day 63 after the first injection, vaccine and placebo recipients gave samples. This Boston cohort included adults aged 18-55 years. Sequencing was performed with immunoSEQ multiplex PCR; in TCRdb, only in-frame clones are kept and a portion is missing. The sample contains 500,000 or so clones, roughly 89% of which appear only once. Trimming shortened V by 5 bases and J by 4 bases, and 15 bases separated the two germline ends. The germline CDR1 and CDR2 sequences are SQVTM and ANQGSEA. The CDR3 consists of 14 residues.

The clonotype comes from a person between 18 and 60 years old who received the Ad26.COV2.S COVID-19 vaccine or a placebo. The sample consisted of peripheral blood, taken in a trial of Ad26.COV2.S vaccine versus placebo. The chain links TRBV29-1 to TRBJ1-3; no firm D call. CDR3 DNA sequence: TGCAGCGTTCGTGATCCCCTACGCGGAAACACCATATATTTT. This sequence encodes CSVRDPLRGNTIYF. The full variable domain, its missing parts supplied by reference TRBV29-1 and TRBJ1-3, is SAVISQKPSRDICQRGTSLTIQCQVDSQVTMMFWYRQQPGQSLTLIATANQGSEATYESGFVIDKFPISRPNLTFSTLTVSNMSPEDSSIYLCSVRDPLRGNTIYFGEGSWLTVV.